These 18 T cell receptor beta chains were sequenced from one sample in a study of blood T cell repertoires in COVID-19. Sequencing used immunoSEQ multiplex PCR; TCRdb keeps in-frame clones, though not all of them. The data show about 430,000 clones, over 75% seen once. Sequences were obtained from PBMCs or T cells enriched from blood (not recorded which). The receptors shown here come from a woman aged 18-29 years who had been exposed to COVID-19.

The CDR3 bases are TGCGCCAGCAGCCAAGATTGGGGGGTGATCTACGAGCAGTACTTC. It yields the protein CASSQDWGVIYEQYF. V gene TRBV4-3 combines with J gene TRBJ2-7, with D tentatively TRBD2 (6 bases). This CDR3 is built from 15 residues. The germline V and J ends were trimmed by 0 bases and 3 bases, with 12 bases remaining between them. Germline lookup yields CDR1 LGHNA and CDR2 YSLEER.

The rearrangement joins TRBV2 to TRBJ1-5; tentatively, D is TRBD1 (6 bases). The V end was cut by 10 bases, the J end by 4 bases, with 14 bases between. The CDR3 is made up of 13 amino acids. Germline V gene lookup returns CDR1 SNHLY and CDR2 FYNNEI. The CDR3 reads CATKGQGNQPQHF. For the CDR3, the DNA is TGTGCCACCAAGGGGCAGGGGAATCAGCCCCAGCATTTT.

The V gene is TRBV5-6, the J gene TRBJ1-4; D uncertain. Trimming left V 1 base short and J 5 bases short, with 12 bases between. The CDR3 runs 15 residues. CDR1 SGHDT and CDR2 YYEEEE come from the germline V gene. The CDR3 DNA sequence: TGTGCCAGCAGCTTGCTTGGGCGGGAAAATGAAAAACTGTTTTTT. As protein: CASSLLGRENEKLFF. Full variable domain (missing parts from reference TRBV5-6 and TRBJ1-4): DAGVTQSPTHLIKTRGQQVTLRCSPKSGHDTVSWYQQALGQGPQFIFQYYEEEERQRGNFPDRFSGHQFPNYSSELNVNALLLGDSALYLCASSLLGRENEKLFFGSGTQLSVL.

The CDR3 nucleotides are TGTGCCAGCAGCCGAGAGACTAGCGGGAGCTTTTACGAGCAGTACTTC. Its protein product is CASSRETSGSFYEQYF. This chain uses TRBV3-1 (or the pseudogene TRBV3-2) with TRBJ2-7; 12 bases match TRBD2. CDR1 and CDR2 from the germline V gene are LGHDT and YNNKEL (reference sequence). The CDR3 length is 16 residues. Trimming cost V 4 bases and J 4 bases; bases outside gene matches: 8.

The sample holds one count of this clone. The chain links TRBV7-9 to TRBJ1-5; D may be TRBD1 (5 bases). The CDR3 runs to 14 residues. The germline gives CDR1 SEHNR, CDR2 FQNEAQ (reference sequence). V was pared by 3 bases and J by 5 bases, with 11 bases between. The CDR3, as DNA: TGTGCCAGCAGCTTGAAAGACAGCCATCAGCCCCAGCATTTT. Encoded protein: CASSLKDSHQPQHF.

This clone appeared a single time. The CDR3 sequence is CASSQGSGVADTQYF. For the CDR3, the DNA is TGTGCCAGCAGCCAGGGTTCAGGGGTAGCAGATACGCAGTATTTT. The V call is TRBV4-2, the J call TRBJ2-3; D is perhaps TRBD1 (6 bases). V was pared by 3 bases and J by 4 bases, with 14 bases between. Germline CDR1 is LGHNA and CDR2 is YNFKEQ. The CDR3 is made up of 15 amino acids.

The chain joins TRBV29-1 to TRBJ2-2; D is undetermined. From germline, CDR1 is SQVTM and CDR2 ANQGSEA. The V end was cut by 6 bases, the J end by 6 bases, with 14 bases between. The CDR3 sequence is 13 residues long. In DNA, the CDR3 is TGCAGCGTCATAGAAATAGAGTCCGGGGAGCTGTTTTTT. Its translation is CSVIEIESGELFF.

The chain employs TRBV7-9 and TRBJ2-5, with D possibly TRBD2 on 5 matching bases. Germline loops: CDR1 SEHNR, CDR2 FQNEAQ (reference sequence). The V gene lost 5 bases and the J gene lost 0 bases, with 10 bases spanning the gap. There are 14 residues in the CDR3. Here the CDR3 reads CASSRNSDQETQYF. In nucleotides, the CDR3 is TGTGCCAGCAGCCGGAATAGCGACCAAGAGACCCAGTACTTC. The variable domain in full, with the rest retrieved from reference TRBV7-9 and TRBJ2-5, is DTGVSQNPRHKITKRGQNVTFRCDPISEHNRLYWYRQTLGQGPEFLTYFQNEAQLEKSRLLSDRFSAERPKGSFSTLEIQRTEQGDSAMYLCASSRNSDQETQYFGPGTRLLVL.

This clone was observed a single time. This chain uses TRBV18 with TRBJ2-3, with 10 bases lining up with TRBD1. CDR3 length equals 16 residues. CDR1 is KGHSH, CDR2 LQKENI, per germline. V shed 7 bases and J 2 bases; nucleotides not matched to a gene: 9. The CDR3 sequence is CASFPGQGGFTDTQYF. Written as DNA, the CDR3 is TGTGCCAGCTTCCCCGGACAGGGGGGATTCACAGATACGCAGTATTTT.

The rearrangement links TRBV28 to TRBJ2-1; TRBD2 matches at 11 bases. This CDR3 comprises 18 residues. CDR1 is MDHEN, CDR2 SYDVKM, per germline. V lost 6 bases, J lost 5 bases, and 15 bases stayed unmatched. CDR3 in amino acids: CASSGRRVAGGKDNEQFF. CDR3 nucleotide sequence: TGTGCCAGCAGCGGAAGGCGGGTAGCGGGAGGGAAAGACAATGAGCAGTTCTTC. The entire variable domain, with the rest obtained from reference TRBV28 and TRBJ2-1, is as follows: DVKVTQSSRYLVKRTGEKVFLECVQDMDHENMFWYRQDPGLGLRLIYFSYDVKMKEKGDIPEGYSVSREKKERFSLILESASTNQTSMYLCASSGRRVAGGKDNEQFFGPGTRLTVL.

CDR3 DNA: TGTGCCAGCTCACCCGGCTTAGGGACTAGCGGGAGTATGGGAAGGAATGAGCAGTTCTTC. Translated: CASSPGLGTSGSMGRNEQFF. The chain has TRBV18 and TRBJ2-1, with 14 bases matching TRBD2. CDR1 is KGHSH, CDR2 LQKENI, per germline. J was trimmed by 7 bases and V by 3 bases; bases with no gene match: 17. This CDR3 is built from 20 residues. Supplemented by reference TRBV18 and TRBJ2-1, the full variable domain reads NAGVMQNPRHLVRRRGQEARLRCSPMKGHSHVYWYRQLPEEGLKFMVYLQKENIIDESGMPKERFSAEFPKEGPSILRIQQVVRGDSAAYFCASSPGLGTSGSMGRNEQFFGPGTRLTVL.

The genes are TRBV27 and TRBJ1-3; 10 nucleotides match TRBD1. Germline CDR1 reads MNHEY; CDR2 reads SMNVEV (reference sequence). Losses at the gene ends were 6 bases for V and 4 bases for J; bases not matched to a gene: 6. The CDR3 extends over 15 amino acids. The CDR3, as DNA: TGTGCCAGCAGAATGACAGGGGGCTCCGGAAACACCATATATTTT. It codes for CASRMTGGSGNTIYF.

The CDR3 loop reads CASSQEPGLAGDLDTQYF. The DNA for the CDR3 is TGTGCCAGCAGCCAAGAACCGGGACTAGCGGGAGATTTAGATACGCAGTATTTT. The chain joins TRBV4-2 to TRBJ2-3; 14 bases are a match to TRBD2. V lost 0 bases to trimming and J lost 5 bases; unmatched junction nucleotides: 7. Germline CDR1 reads LGHNA; CDR2 reads YNFKEQ. The CDR3 consists of 18 residues.

The chain joins TRBV7-5 to TRBJ2-3; no check of the table's D call, TRBD2, against the DNA was made. TRBV7-5 corresponds to a pseudogene. The CDR3 runs to 16 residues. The DNA of the CDR3 is TGTGCCAGAAGCGCGGGGGGACGGTGGGCCACAGATACGCAGTATTTT. Protein product: CARSAGGRWATDTQYF.

Regarding this clone: Other DNA sequences of this sample code for an identical CDR3. The CDR3 here is CASSRTGSTGNTIYF. The CDR3 DNA follows: TGTGCCAGCAGCCGTACAGGGTCGACCGGAAACACCATATATTTT. The chain recombines TRBV7-9 with TRBJ1-3, with D perhaps matching TRBD1 (6 bases). Germline-derived CDR1 and CDR2 are SEHNR and FQNEAQ (reference sequence). The CDR3 has 15 amino acids. Trimming cost V 5 bases and J 4 bases, with 15 bases left between them.

V and J are TRBV6-6 and TRBJ2-2; D call uncertain. The CDR3 length is 12 residues. Trimming cost V 4 bases and J 7 bases, with 7 bases left between them. The V gene's germline CDR1 is MNHNY and CDR2 SVGAGI (reference sequence). CDR3 in amino acids: CASSFYGGELFF. Written as DNA, the CDR3 is TGTGCCAGCAGTTTTTACGGCGGGGAGCTGTTTTTT.

This clone was seen a handful of times. V is TRBV19 and J is TRBJ2-1; D is undetermined. There are 14 residues in the CDR3. The V and J ends lost 7 bases and 1 base respectively, with 11 bases between them. The germline V gene encodes CDR1 LNHDA and CDR2 SQIVND (reference sequence). This CDR3 is CASTEVASYNEQFF. CDR3 nucleotides: TGTGCCAGTACCGAAGTAGCTTCCTACAATGAGCAGTTCTTC.

The V gene is TRBV27, the J gene TRBJ2-2, with TRBD2 matching 7 bases. Germline assignment: CDR1 MNHEY and CDR2 SMNVEV (reference sequence). This CDR3 is built from 14 residues. V was pared by 5 bases and J by 2 bases, with 2 bases of the junction left unmatched. The CDR3 region is CASSAGVNTGELFF. CDR3 DNA sequence: TGTGCCAGCAGTGCGGGGGTTAACACCGGGGAGCTGTTTTTT.